The 27 T cell receptor delta chains given below trace back to one sample, sequenced in a study of gamma-delta chains in newborns, infants, children. TCRdb re-processed the reads via CATT. The repertoire holds 3,000 to 3,500 delta-chain clones, with 8% to 13% as singletons. Sequencing was done on a sample of blood. These receptors came from a child who was a newborn, infant or young child, either healthy, febrile or measles-vaccinated (not recorded which).

In this sample, this clone is large (0.1 to 1%). In the same sample, other DNA sequences code for this CDR3. The gene calls are TRDV2 and TRDJ3; D unresolved. This CDR3 is 13 amino acids long. CDR1 is GEAIGNYY and CDR2 is EKD in the germline V gene. V lost 0 bases, J lost 4 bases, and 0 bases lay in between. CDR3 in amino acids: CACDTWDTRQMFF. As DNA, the CDR3 is TGTGCCTGTGACACCTGGGACACCCGACAGATGTTTTTC.

A note on this clone: This is likely an artifact of a read error, given a far larger clone one base away. This rearrangement joins TRDV2 to TRDJ2, with D perhaps TRDD3 (6 bases). CDR1 is GEAIGNYY, CDR2 EKD, per germline. This CDR3 comprises 13 residues. The CDR3 bases are TGTGCCTGTGGCACCTGGGGGACAGCACAACTCTTCTTT. It translates to CACGTWGTAQLFF.

As concerns this clone: The protein TCRdb lists belongs to a much larger clone and differs from this DNA's translation at residue 12, which points to a read error; the protein shown is made from the DNA. The chain uses TRDV2 and TRDJ1; possibly TRDD3 for D (6 bases). The CDR3 contains 14 residues. CDR1 and CDR2 from the germline V gene are GEAIGNYY and EKD. The CDR3 bases are TGTGCCTGTGACAAGGGGGACGATACCGATAAACCCATCTTT. The encoded protein is CACDKGDDTDKPIF.

The V and J genes are TRDV2 and TRDJ3, with 8 bases that match TRDD3. No J segment appears in TCRdb, so it was assigned here by matching the sequence to germline. This CDR3 comprises 20 residues. J was trimmed by 0 bases and V by 0 bases; bases with no gene match: 9. In germline, CDR1 is GEAIGNYY, CDR2 EKD. CDR3 in DNA: TGTGCCTGTGACACCGCTGGGGGAGACAGCAGCTCCTGGGACACCCGACAGATGTTTTTC. This codes for CACDTAGGDSSSWDTRQMFF.

As for this clone: TCRdb pairs this DNA with a much larger clone's protein that differs at residue 5, likely a read error; the protein shown was translated from the DNA. The chain carries TRDV2 and TRDJ3, with D uncertain. Germline V gene lookup returns CDR1 GEAIGNYY and CDR2 EKD. The length of the CDR3 is 16 residues. Trimming pared 3 bases from V and 1 base from J, leaving 9 bases between. This chain's CDR3 is CACDAWASWDTRQMFF. DNA for the CDR3: TGTGCCTGTGACGCGTGGGCTTCCTGGGACACCCGACAGATGTTTTTC.

Details on this clone: TCRdb lists the protein of a much larger clone for this DNA, which differs at residue 4, so this is likely a read error; the protein given here is translated from the DNA itself. This sequence joins TRDV2 and TRDJ3, with D tentatively TRDD2 (6 bases). This CDR3 is built from 17 residues. Trimming stripped 5 bases from V and 0 bases from J, with 13 bases between. Germline V gives CDR1 GEAIGNYY, CDR2 EKD. CDR3 residues: CACGVLLSSWDTRQMFF. The CDR3, as DNA: TGTGCCTGTGGCGTCCTACTGAGCTCCTGGGACACCCGACAGATGTTTTTC.

This clone qualifies as medium-sized. This rearrangement joins TRDV2 to TRDJ3; 11 bases are shared with TRDD3. CDR3 length equals 19 residues. The germline V gene has CDR1 GEAIGNYY and CDR2 EKD. Trimming cost V 3 bases and J 0 bases; bases outside gene matches: 6. The CDR3 protein is CACDPYTGGYSWDTRQMFF. CDR3 nucleotide sequence: TGTGCCTGTGACCCCTATACTGGGGGATACTCCTGGGACACCCGACAGATGTTTTTC.

This clone showed up just a few times. This sequence is one base from a far larger clone and is likely a read error. V and J are TRDV2 and TRDJ1; 9 nucleotides align to TRDD3. Germline CDR1 is GEAIGNYY and CDR2 is EKD. The CDR3 spans 14 residues. In nucleotides, the CDR3 is TGTGCCTGTGACATACTGGGGGACACCGATGAACTCATCTTT. Translated, it gives CACDILGDTDELIF.

This clone qualifies as medium-sized. Other DNA sequences in this specimen translate into the identical CDR3. The rearrangement joins TRDV2 to TRDJ3; 11 positions agree with TRDD3. Germline CDR1 and CDR2: GEAIGNYY and EKD. CDR3 length equals 21 residues. Trimming removed 0 bases from V and 4 bases from J; junction bases left unmatched: 13. In nucleotides, the CDR3 is TGTGCCTGTGACACCGTGGGGGATACGCAAAGGTCGTCGTGGGACACCCGACAGATGTTTTTC. Protein product: CACDTVGDTQRSSWDTRQMFF.

This clone is categorized as medium-sized. Additional DNA sequences in this sample encode the identical CDR3. V and J are TRDV2 and TRDJ1, with a possible D match to TRDD3 (6 bases). This CDR3 has 16 amino acids. V was pared by 4 bases and J by 0 bases, with 17 bases between. Germline CDR1 and CDR2: GEAIGNYY and EKD. CDR3 DNA: TGTGCCTGTGAAGAAGTGGGGATGGGGTACACCGATAAACTCATCTTT. Its protein product is CACEEVGMGYTDKLIF.

Sample share makes this clone medium-sized. The chain carries TRDV2 and TRDJ3; TRDD3 aligns across 10 bases. V shed 0 bases, J shed 0 bases, and the junction held 10 bases outside the gene matches. CDR3 length: 21 residues. CDR1 is GEAIGNYY, CDR2 EKD, per germline. The DNA of the CDR3 is TGTGCCTGTGACACCGCAGGGTACTGGGGGATGAGCTCCTGGGACACCCGACAGATGTTTTTC. It is translated as CACDTAGYWGMSSWDTRQMFF.

This clone turned up a few times. The chain uses TRDV2 and TRDJ3, with 13 bases aligning to TRDD3. The CDR3 spans 23 residues. Germline CDR1 and CDR2: GEAIGNYY and EKD. J gave up 0 bases and V 3 bases, and 16 bases lay outside the gene matches. In nucleotides, the CDR3 is TGTGCCTGTGACGCCTTACTGGGGGATACGCGTTCGGATAGCTCCTGGGACACCCGACAGATGTTTTTC. Translated: CACDALLGDTRSDSSWDTRQMFF.

As regards this clone: This clone may be a read error of a much larger clone one base away. This specimen includes other DNA sequences encoding the same CDR3. The gene calls are TRDV2 and TRDJ3; the match to TRDD3 covers 13 bases. V trimming: 3 bases; J trimming: 4 bases; junction bases outside the gene matches: 5. The CDR3 spans 18 residues. The germline gives CDR1 GEAIGNYY, CDR2 EKD. The CDR3 loop reads CACDVLGDTSWDTRQMFF. As DNA, the CDR3 is TGTGCCTGTGACGTACTGGGGGATACGTCTTGGGACACCCGACAGATGTTTTTC.

Notes on this clone: A far bigger clonotype differs at one base, so this is likely a read error. Other DNA sequences within the sample encode an identical CDR3. V is TRDV2 and J is TRDJ3; the match to TRDD3 covers 9 bases. CDR3 length: 16 residues. The germline V gene encodes CDR1 GEAIGNYY and CDR2 EKD. The CDR3 protein is CACDSGDTWDTRQMFF. The CDR3 DNA reads TGTGCCTGTGACTCGGGGGATACCTGGGACACCCGGCAGATGTTTTTC.

This clone ranks as medium-sized. Other DNA sequences in the sample encode the same CDR3. V and J are TRDV2 and TRDJ3, with 10 bases aligning to TRDD3. Trimming at V came to 3 bases and at J to 4 bases, leaving 2 bases not matched to a gene. The CDR3 has 16 amino acids. The germline V gene has CDR1 GEAIGNYY and CDR2 EKD. CDR3 protein: CACDWGILWDTRQMFF. CDR3 bases: TGTGCCTGTGACTGGGGGATACTTTGGGACACCCGACAGATGTTTTTC.

This clone is judged medium-sized (0.01 to 0.1%). The chain uses TRDV2 and TRDJ1; the D gene is possibly TRDD3 (5 bases). Germline V lookup: CDR1 GEAIGNYY, CDR2 EKD. The CDR3 runs 13 residues. V was cut by 2 bases and J by 4 bases, with 10 bases left in between. This CDR3 reads CACDKIWDDKLIF. Written as DNA, the CDR3 is TGTGCCTGTGACAAAATCTGGGACGATAAACTCATCTTT.

This clone was counted only a few times. This likely came from a read error, as a far larger clone is one base away. The chain uses TRDV2 and TRDJ2; tentatively, D is TRDD3 (6 bases). The CDR3 has 15 residues. Looked up from germline, CDR1 is GEAIGNYY and CDR2 is EKD. Trimming shortened V by 3 bases and J by 5 bases, and 15 bases separated the two germline ends. In DNA, the CDR3 is TGTGCCTGTGACGTACTGGTGGATACAACAGCACAACTCTTCTTT. Its translation is CACDVLVDTTAQLFF.

This clone appeared a few times. A read error is possible here, since a much larger clone lies one base away. This sample also contains other DNA sequences that code for the same CDR3. The chain combines TRDV2 with TRDJ3; TRDD3 matches at 9 bases. The V gene's germline CDR1 is GEAIGNYY and CDR2 EKD. The CDR3 spans 18 residues. CDR3 in DNA: TGTGCCTGTGACGTACTGGGGATACGCTCCTGGGACACTCGACAGATGTTTTTC. It is translated as CACDVLGIRSWDTRQMFF.

Worth noting for this clone: The junction differs from germline at one of its ends, possibly a read error. The same CDR3 also results from other DNA sequences found in this sample. The chain couples TRDV2 to TRDJ3, with 11 bases fitting TRDD3. Germline V gene data show CDR1 as GEAIGNYY and CDR2 as EKD. CDR3 length: 21 residues. In DNA, the CDR3 is TGTGCCTGTGACACCGTGGGGGATACGCAAAGGTCGTCGTGGGACACCCGACAAATGTTTTTC. Residues: CACDTVGDTQRSSWDTRQMFF.

A remark on this clone: A much larger clone differs by one base, so this may be a read error. CDR3 in amino acids: CACGSLTAQLFF. The CDR3 DNA is TGTGCCTGTGGGTCTTTGACAGCACAACTCTTCTTT. The rearrangement links TRDV3 to TRDJ2; no clear D. Because TCRdb records no J gene, it was assigned here through a match of the DNA to germline. Germline CDR1 TVYSNPD, CDR2 GDNSRS (reference sequence). Trimming shortened V by 4 bases and J by 0 bases, and 6 bases separated the two germline ends. The CDR3 spans 12 residues.

V usage is TRDV1 and J usage is TRDJ1, with 13 bases identical to TRDD3. The CDR3 has 31 residues. Germline trimming cut 0 bases from V and 0 bases from J; bases unmatched to any gene: 43. Germline values: CDR1 TSWWSYY, CDR2 QGS. The CDR3 nucleotides read TGTGCTCTTGGGGAACTAGAACCCCGCCTTCCTCCCAAGACGTACTGGGGGATACGGGCCCTTGCGGGGCGACACACCGATAAACTCATCTTT. It specifies CALGELEPRLPPKTYWGIRALAGRHTDKLIF.

A note on this clone: The mismatch at residue 11 between this DNA's translation and the TCRdb protein of a much larger clone likely reflects a read error; the protein shown is translated from the DNA. This chain links TRDV2 with TRDJ2; D is undetermined. The CDR3 is made up of 14 amino acids. Germline V gives CDR1 GEAIGNYY, CDR2 EKD. The CDR3 coding sequence is TGTGCCTGTGACACCGTCGGGAGGACAGCACGACTCTTCTTT. Amino acids: CACDTVGRTARLFF.

This clone is labeled medium-sized. The rearrangement links TRDV2 to TRDJ3; 7 nucleotides agree with TRDD3. The ends lost 3 bases at V and 1 base at J; junction bases unmatched: 8. Per the germline V gene, CDR1 is GEAIGNYY and CDR2 is EKD. The CDR3 runs 18 residues. As DNA, the CDR3 is TGTGCCTGTGACTTGACTGGGGACCCGTCCTGGGACACCCGACAGATGTTTTTC. The encoded protein is CACDLTGDPSWDTRQMFF.

This clone is judged medium-sized. V usage is TRDV2 and J usage is TRDJ1; TRDD3 aligns across 7 bases. The CDR3 has 17 amino acids. Germline V gene data show CDR1 as GEAIGNYY and CDR2 as EKD. Losses at the gene ends were 0 bases for V and 0 bases for J; bases not matched to a gene: 9. DNA of the CDR3: TGTGCCTGTGACACCGTGGGGGACCAGCTAAACACCGATAAACTCATCTTT. Its protein is CACDTVGDQLNTDKLIF.

By share of the sample, this clone is medium-sized (0.01 to 0.1%). CDR3 amino acids: CACDYWGLSSWDTRQMFF. CDR3 DNA: TGTGCCTGTGACTACTGGGGGCTTAGCTCCTGGGACACCCGACAGATGTTTTTC. The V and J genes are TRDV2 and TRDJ3, with 8 bases lining up with TRDD3. With 3 bases clipped from V and 0 bases from J, the junction kept 6 bases outside the gene matches. Germline CDR1 GEAIGNYY, CDR2 EKD. The CDR3 sequence is 18 residues long.

The table lists this clone with a few counts. A junction boundary mismatches the germline segment, possibly from a read error. The J gene is TRDJ2, the V gene TRDV2, with TRDD3 matching 8 bases. Germline assignment: CDR1 GEAIGNYY and CDR2 EKD. The CDR3 has 16 amino acids. The CDR3 DNA is TGTGCCTGTGACCTACTGGGGGTCGCTTTGACAGCCCAACTCTTCTTT. The encoded protein is CACDLLGVALTAQLFF.

This clone was seen more than once but under ten times. Other DNA sequences from this sample encode an identical CDR3 as well. The chain is built from TRDV2 and TRDJ3; 12 nucleotides agree with TRDD3. The CDR3 sequence is 20 residues long. Losses at the gene ends were 7 bases for V and 0 bases for J; bases not matched to a gene: 12. Germline CDR1 and CDR2: GEAIGNYY and EKD. The chain's CDR3 is CACDLLGDTRNSWDTRQMFF. CDR3 coding DNA: TGTGCCTGCGATCTCCTGGGGGATACGCGCAACTCCTGGGACACCCGACAGATGTTTTTC.